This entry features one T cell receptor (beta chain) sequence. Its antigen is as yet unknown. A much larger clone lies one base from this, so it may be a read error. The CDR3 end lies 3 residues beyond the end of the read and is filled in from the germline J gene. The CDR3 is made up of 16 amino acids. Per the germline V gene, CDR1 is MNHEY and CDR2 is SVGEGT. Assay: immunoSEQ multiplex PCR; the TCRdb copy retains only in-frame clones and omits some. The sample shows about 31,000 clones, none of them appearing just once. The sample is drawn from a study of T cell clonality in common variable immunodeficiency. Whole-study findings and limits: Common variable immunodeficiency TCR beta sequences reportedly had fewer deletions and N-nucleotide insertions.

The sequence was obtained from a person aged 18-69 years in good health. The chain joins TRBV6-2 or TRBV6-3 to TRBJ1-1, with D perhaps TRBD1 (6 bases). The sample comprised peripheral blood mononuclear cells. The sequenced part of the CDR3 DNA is TGTGCCAGCGGTTACTCCACCGGGACACTGAACACTGAA. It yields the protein CASGYSTGTLNTE. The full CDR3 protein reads CASGYSTGTLNTEAFF.